This T cell receptor beta chain was obtained from a study of cytomegalovirus exposure and HLA in healthy donors. Primers for the PCR totalled 60 Vbeta and 13 Jbeta. Libraries were prepared by immunoSEQ multiplex PCR; TCRdb keeps only in-frame clonotypes and omits some of them. The table includes some 91,000 clones, 60% to 65% detected once. The V gene lost 11 bases and the J gene lost 5 bases, with 9 bases spanning the gap. The CDR3 length is 10 residues. Germline V gene sequence: CDR1 MGHRA, CDR2 YSYEKL. V is TRBV4-1 and J is TRBJ1-1, with D uncertain. Material for sequencing was PBMCs. The sequence derives from a human donor in good health. CDR3 region: CAGEYTEAFF. In DNA form, the CDR3 reads TGCGCCGGTGAGTATACTGAAGCTTTCTTT.